These 2 T cell receptor beta chains were sequenced from one sample in a study of blood T cell repertoires in COVID-19. Some clones are missing from TCRdb's copy, which holds only in-frame ones; the method was immunoSEQ multiplex PCR. Here the sample spans over 200,000 clones, roughly 86% being singletons. Input material: peripheral blood. The receptors here all came from a man aged 35-49 years who had recovered from COVID-19.

The chain employs TRBV5-1 and TRBJ2-1; 7 bases match TRBD2. The J segment lost 2 bases and the V segment lost 0 bases, leaving 5 bases of the junction unmatched. Germline V CDR1 and CDR2: SGHRS, YFSETQ. The CDR3 spans 16 residues. CDR3 in DNA: TGCGCCAGCAGCTTGGTCGGCGGGAGAACCTACAATGAGCAGTTCTTC. The encoded protein is CASSLVGGRTYNEQFF.

This clone was recorded only once. The chain links TRBV6-2 or TRBV6-3 to TRBJ2-1, with 9 nucleotides matching TRBD2. Trimming took 2 bases from V and 6 from J; bases not matched to a gene: 5. The CDR3 is 15 amino acids. Germline values: CDR1 MNHEY, CDR2 SVGEGT. In DNA, the CDR3 is TGTGCCAGCAGTTACCGGGGACTAGCTGTCAATGAGCAGTTCTTC. It is translated as CASSYRGLAVNEQFF.